A selection of T cell receptor beta chains follows, all from one sample in a study of cytomegalovirus exposure and HLA in healthy donors. Produced via immunoSEQ multiplex PCR; TCRdb's table is partial and in-frame only. This repertoire shows about 160,000 clones, 60% to 85% found once; its top ten account for roughly 3.7%. The sequenced sample consisted of PBMCs. The receptors stem from a man aged 30 to 45 in good health and CMV-seropositive. Each CDR3 is given with its conserved first and last residue. Each record gives: D gene, J gene, clone size, V gene, CDR3 DNA, CDR3 protein. D genes are given only for firm matches. Clone size is stated in some rows and not others, as once, few, many or a class when expanded.

>TRBD1|TRBJ1-2|.|TRBV6-5
TGTGCCAGCAGCCGGGACAGCTATGGCTACACCTTC
CASSRDSYGYTF
>TRBD2|TRBJ2-5|.|TRBV5-1
TGCGCCAGCAGCTTGGCGGGACTAGCGGGGACCCAAGAGACCCAGTACTTC
CASSLAGLAGTQETQYF
>.|TRBJ2-5|once|TRBV4-2
TGTGCCAGCAGCCAAGTAGGAAGCGCACAAGAGACCCAGTACTTC
CASSQVGSAQETQYF
>.|TRBJ1-4|.|TRBV6-1
TGTGCCAGCAGTGAAGCAGGAGCTAATGAAAAACTGTTTTTT
CASSEAGANEKLFF
>.|TRBJ1-1|once|TRBV4-1
TGCGCCAGCAGCCAAGATCTCCCAGGGAGGGGACAAGCTTTCTTT
CASSQDLPGRGQAFF
>TRBD1|TRBJ2-6|.|TRBV7-9
TGTGCCAGCAGCACGACAGGGGGCTCTGGGGCCAACGTCCTGACTTTC
CASSTTGGSGANVLTF
>TRBD1|TRBJ2-7|few|TRBV11-2
TGTGCCAGCAGCTTATTCCCGGACAGGGGTACCTACGAGCAGTACTTC
CASSLFPDRGTYEQYF
>.|TRBJ2-1|.|TRBV27
TGTGCCAGCAGTTCCAGGGGCTCCTACAATGAGCAGTTCTTC
CASSSRGSYNEQFF
>.|TRBJ2-2|.|TRBV7-6
TGTGCCAGCAGCTTAATATCTCTATCCGGGGAGCTGTTTTTT
CASSLISLSGELFF
>.|TRBJ2-6|few|TRBV15
TGTGCCACCAGCAGAGATAACGGCAGGGGGGCCAACGTCCTGACTTTC
CATSRDNGRGANVLTF
>TRBD1|TRBJ2-3|.|TRBV19
TGTGCCAGTAGTCAGGACAGGGACACAGATACGCAGTATTTT
CASSQDRDTDTQYF
>.|TRBJ2-3|.|TRBV5-1
TGCGCCAGCAGCTCGACGGGTAGCAGCACAGATACGCAGTATTTT
CASSSTGSSTDTQYF
>.|TRBJ2-7|few|TRBV2
TGTGCCAGCAGTGAACAACAGGCCTACGAGCAGTACTTC
CASSEQQAYEQYF
>TRBD1|TRBJ2-1|.|TRBV2
TGTGCCAGCATTGGGGACAGCTCGACGCAGTTCTTC
CASIGDSSTQFF